This is a list of T cell receptor beta chains from one sample in a study of blood T cell repertoires in COVID-19. Produced via immunoSEQ multiplex PCR; TCRdb's table is partial and in-frame only. The repertoire holds roughly 66,000 clones, with more than 85% as singletons. The sample comprised peripheral blood. These receptors all stem from a human donor with active COVID-19. The donor label of this sample is uncertain. Each CDR3 is given with its conserved first and last residue. Fields, in order: D gene, J gene, V gene, CDR3 protein, CDR3 DNA. D genes are given only for firm matches.

d_call: .
j_call: TRBJ1-3
v_call: TRBV7-7
cdr3_aa: CASSLDRGENTIYF
cdr3_nt: TGTGCCAGCAGCTTAGATCGGGGGGAGAACACCATATATTTT

d_call: TRBD1
j_call: TRBJ1-1
v_call: TRBV5-1
cdr3_aa: CASSHGQGTEAFF
cdr3_nt: TGCGCCAGCAGCCATGGACAGGGCACTGAAGCTTTCTTT

d_call: TRBD1
j_call: TRBJ1-6
v_call: TRBV2
cdr3_aa: CASSPGQGNSPLHF
cdr3_nt: TGTGCCAGCAGCCCGGGACAGGGAAATTCACCCCTCCACTTT

d_call: TRBD1
j_call: TRBJ2-3
v_call: TRBV24-1
cdr3_aa: CATGATGTGARDTQYF
cdr3_nt: TGTGCCACCGGGGCTACCGGGACAGGGGCGAGAGATACGCAGTATTTT

d_call: .
j_call: TRBJ2-5
v_call: TRBV5-6
cdr3_aa: CASRMRFQGLETQYF
cdr3_nt: TGTGCCAGCAGGATGAGGTTTCAGGGGCTTGAGACCCAGTACTTC

d_call: .
j_call: TRBJ2-5
v_call: TRBV24-1
cdr3_aa: CAIGTTQETQYF
cdr3_nt: TGTGCCATAGGGACAACACAAGAGACCCAGTACTTC

d_call: TRBD1
j_call: TRBJ1-5
v_call: TRBV6-6
cdr3_aa: CASRGDRGFNQPQHF
cdr3_nt: TGTGCCAGCAGGGGGGACAGGGGGTTCAATCAGCCCCAGCATTTT

d_call: .
j_call: TRBJ1-1
v_call: TRBV28
cdr3_aa: CASSFLGGRTNTEAFF
cdr3_nt: TGTGCCAGCAGTTTTCTGGGGGGACGGACGAACACTGAAGCTTTCTTT

d_call: TRBD2
j_call: TRBJ2-1
v_call: TRBV7-6
cdr3_aa: CASSLTRGRFNEQFF
cdr3_nt: TGTGCCAGCAGCTTAACGCGCGGGAGGTTCAATGAGCAGTTCTTC

d_call: TRBD2
j_call: TRBJ2-3
v_call: TRBV5-4
cdr3_aa: CASSPGGRSGDTQYF
cdr3_nt: TGTGCCAGCAGCCCTGGCGGGAGGTCGGGAGATACGCAGTATTTT

d_call: TRBD1
j_call: TRBJ1-2
v_call: TRBV11-2
cdr3_aa: CASSPWDRNYGYTF
cdr3_nt: TGTGCCAGCAGCCCTTGGGACAGGAACTATGGCTACACCTTC

d_call: .
j_call: TRBJ1-4
v_call: TRBV2
cdr3_aa: CASGSQGTNEKLFF
cdr3_nt: TGTGCCAGCGGCTCGCAGGGGACTAATGAAAAACTGTTTTTT

d_call: .
j_call: TRBJ2-7
v_call: TRBV6-5
cdr3_aa: CASGGGGEQYF
cdr3_nt: TGTGCCAGCGGGGGGGGCGGCGAGCAGTACTTC

d_call: .
j_call: TRBJ1-5
v_call: TRBV6-6
cdr3_aa: CASSLDSSPQPQHF
cdr3_nt: TGTGCCAGCAGCCTCGACAGTTCTCCTCAGCCCCAGCATTTT

d_call: .
j_call: TRBJ1-1
v_call: TRBV19
cdr3_aa: CASSIGGGTEAFF
cdr3_nt: TGTGCCAGTAGTATCGGCGGCGGGACTGAAGCTTTCTTT

d_call: .
j_call: TRBJ1-4
v_call: TRBV3-1/TRBV3-2
cdr3_aa: CASSLQGSGFEKLFF
cdr3_nt: TGTGCCAGCAGCCTCCAGGGGTCAGGTTTCGAAAAACTGTTTTTT

d_call: .
j_call: TRBJ2-7
v_call: TRBV2
cdr3_aa: CASNRVSYEQYF
cdr3_nt: TGTGCCAGCAACAGGGTCAGCTACGAGCAGTACTTC